This TCR beta chain comes out of a study of Ad26.COV2.S vaccination and SARS-CoV-2 variants. Stated treatment: around 19 received Ad26.COV2.S at low or high dose, single or two shots; 5 received placebo; per-sample allocation not given. Sampling took place 63 days after the first vaccine or placebo injection. Sequencing used immunoSEQ multiplex PCR; TCRdb keeps in-frame clones, though not all of them. The data contain roughly 380,000 clones, 70% to 90% of them singletons. CDR1 LGHDT and CDR2 YNNKEL come from the germline V gene (reference sequence). V lost 2 bases and J lost 7; bases outside the gene matches: 9. This CDR3 has 16 amino acids.

The receptor's source is a person aged 18 to 65 who received the Ad26.COV2.S COVID-19 vaccine or a placebo. The chain links TRBV3-1 (or the pseudogene TRBV3-2) to TRBJ2-1; 9 bases match TRBD1. The sequenced sample was peripheral blood, obtained in a trial of Ad26.COV2.S vaccine versus placebo. CDR3 residues: CASSQYGQGSPNEQFF. The CDR3 DNA reads as TGTGCCAGCAGCCAATACGGACAGGGGTCACCTAATGAGCAGTTCTTC.